Shown below are 16 T cell receptor beta chains from a single sample sequenced in a study of shared clonotypes between healthy human individuals. Only in-frame clones appear in the TCRdb table, and some are missing; sequencing was by immunoSEQ multiplex PCR. The sample has approximately 500,000 clones, about 84% seen once. Sequenced: PBMCs. Source of these receptors: a woman aged 40-49 years in good health. Some clones in this sample may be carry-over from other donors' samples.

This rearrangement joins TRBV30 to TRBJ2-7, with D possibly being TRBD2 (6 bases). Germline V gene data show CDR1 as GTSNPN and CDR2 as SVGIG (reference sequence). The CDR3 is made up of 16 amino acids. The germline V and J ends were trimmed by 1 base and 2 bases, with 18 bases remaining between them. The CDR3 loop is CAWSEEGRRPPYEQYF. The CDR3 DNA reads as TGTGCCTGGAGTGAGGAGGGAAGGAGGCCCCCCTACGAGCAGTACTTC.

The V and J genes are TRBV28 and TRBJ1-5; D remains ambiguous. The CDR3 totals 12 residues. V shed 5 bases and J shed 4 bases, with 6 bases lying between them. The germline V gene encodes CDR1 MDHEN and CDR2 SYDVKM. This chain's CDR3 is CASSAANQPQHF. CDR3 coding DNA: TGTGCCAGCAGTGCCGCGAATCAGCCCCAGCATTTT.

On this clone: A far larger clone is one nucleotide away, so this likely arose from a read error. Other DNA sequences in the sample encode the same CDR3. The rearrangement uses TRBV6-1 and TRBJ2-2, with 11 bases fitting TRBD2. The germline V gene encodes CDR1 MNHNS and CDR2 SASEGT. The CDR3 is 15 residues long. The CDR3: CASSLRLAGTGELFF. The CDR3 DNA sequence: TGTGCCAGCAGTCTACGACTAGCGGGAACCGGTGAGCTGTTTTTT.

The V call is TRBV28, the J call TRBJ1-2; maybe TRBD1 (5 bases). CDR1 and CDR2 from the germline V gene are MDHEN and SYDVKM. The CDR3 spans 14 residues. The V end lost 6 bases, the J end lost 3 bases, and 14 bases lay between the germline ends. This CDR3 reads CASRIDSRDYGYTF. DNA for the CDR3: TGTGCCAGCAGAATAGACAGTCGGGACTATGGCTACACCTTC.

J is TRBJ1-4 and V is TRBV19; D is perhaps TRBD1 (5 bases). CDR1 LNHDA and CDR2 SQIVND come from the germline V gene (reference sequence). CDR3 length: 15 amino acids. V was cut by 7 bases and J by 3 bases, with 15 bases left in between. DNA of the CDR3: TGTGCCAGTACCTCCGAGGGGTTGCCTAATGAAAAACTGTTTTTT. Translating gives CASTSEGLPNEKLFF.

The genes are TRBV10-3 and TRBJ2-5; D ambiguous. This CDR3 region has 13 residues. The ends were cut back, 4 bases at V and 2 bases at J, with 8 bases in the middle. Looked up from germline, CDR1 is ENHRY and CDR2 is SYGVKD. Here the CDR3 reads CAISVREQETQYF. CDR3 in DNA: TGTGCCATCAGTGTTAGAGAACAAGAGACCCAGTACTTC.

V gene TRBV29-1 combines with J gene TRBJ2-1; D not resolved. The CDR3 contains 13 residues. V lost 7 bases to trimming and J lost 4 bases, with 14 bases between them. Germline V CDR1 and CDR2: SQVTM, ANQGSEA. CDR3 in DNA: TGCAGCGCCCTCGCCGTGGGGTACAATGAGCAGTTCTTC. The encoded protein is CSALAVGYNEQFF.

This clone was counted a single time. This chain joins TRBV4-1 and TRBJ1-2; D possibly corresponds to TRBD1 (5 bases). The CDR3 covers 16 residues. V was cut by 1 base and J by 4 bases, with 16 bases left in between. Germline CDR1 MGHRA, CDR2 YSYEKL. CDR3 bases: TGCGCCAGCAGCCAAGTTATCGCCCAGGGACTCTATGGCTACACCTTC. Translated, it gives CASSQVIAQGLYGYTF.

The chain combines TRBV6-1 with TRBJ2-7; D is uncertain. Germline V gene lookup returns CDR1 MNHNS and CDR2 SASEGT. This CDR3 spans 15 amino acids. Trimming removed 4 bases from V and 0 bases from J, with 13 bases in between. CDR3: CASSVLVESSYEQYF. The CDR3 nucleotides are TGTGCCAGCAGTGTCCTAGTAGAAAGCTCCTACGAGCAGTACTTC.

This chain connects TRBV9 to TRBJ2-3; D tentatively reads TRBD1 or TRBD2 (6 bases each). The germline gives CDR1 SGDLS, CDR2 YYNGEE. This CDR3 has 15 residues. V gave up 1 base and J gave up 2 bases, with 11 bases separating them. The DNA for the CDR3 is TGTGCCAGCAGCGTAAGGGGGGACCTCACAGATACGCAGTATTTT. Its translation is CASSVRGDLTDTQYF. The whole variable domain, filled in from reference TRBV9 and TRBJ2-3, reads DSGVTQTPKHLITATGQRVTLRCSPRSGDLSVYWYQQSLDQGLQFLIQYYNGEERAKGNILERFSAQQFPDLHSELNLSSLELGDSALYFCASSVRGDLTDTQYFGPGTRLTVL.

This chain connects TRBV25-1 to TRBJ1-1, with 7 bases that match TRBD1. This CDR3 has 16 amino acids. Germline V lookup: CDR1 MGHDK, CDR2 SYGVNS. The V gene end was trimmed by 6 bases and the J gene end by 0 bases; junction bases not matched to a gene: 10. DNA of the CDR3: TGTGCCAGCAGGACAGGGCTATGGGGGATGAACACTGAAGCTTTCTTT. This encodes CASRTGLWGMNTEAFF.

Concerning this clone: A far larger clone is off by one base, so a read error is likely. A read error is likely, as this CDR3 ends without the conserved phenylalanine or tryptophan. The chain recombines TRBV30 with TRBJ1-5; no reliable D call. The length of the CDR3 is 14 residues. With 2 bases removed from V and 5 bases from J, the gap between germline ends came to 13 bases. Germline loops: CDR1 GTSNPN, CDR2 SVGIG (reference sequence). CDR3 protein: CAWSNGVGDQPQHS. Written as DNA, the CDR3 is TGTGCCTGGAGTAACGGGGTGGGAGATCAGCCCCAGCATTCT.

The chain joins TRBV2 to TRBJ2-1; D might be TRBD2 (6 bases). The germline V and J ends were trimmed by 5 bases and 3 bases, with 14 bases remaining between them. The CDR3 consists of 15 residues. Germline CDR1 is SNHLY and CDR2 is FYNNEI. The CDR3 DNA is TGTGCCAGCAGTCGGTGGAGCGGGTTCTACAATGAGCAGTTCTTC. Its translation is CASSRWSGFYNEQFF.

A remark on this clone: A read error likely explains this, since a far larger clone differs by one base. V usage is TRBV10-3 and J usage is TRBJ1-5; D gene unclear. This CDR3 is 17 amino acids long. Germline-derived CDR1 and CDR2 are ENHRY and SYGVKD. The CDR3 here is CAIREHSEVGSNQPQHF. The CDR3 DNA sequence: TGTGCCATCCGTGAGCACAGCGAAGTGGGTAGCAATCAGCCCCAGCATTTT.

The chain combines TRBV29-1 with TRBJ2-3; 7 positions match TRBD1. J lost 1 base, V lost 4 bases, and 8 bases had no gene match. This CDR3 is 15 amino acids long. The germline gives CDR1 SQVTM, CDR2 ANQGSEA. The CDR3 sequence: CSVARDRARTDTQYF. CDR3 in DNA: TGCAGCGTTGCCCGAGACAGGGCCCGCACAGATACGCAGTATTTT.

This sequence joins TRBV6-1 and TRBJ2-7, with a weak D call TRBD2 (6 bases). The CDR3 spans 16 residues. Germline-derived CDR1 and CDR2 are MNHNS and SASEGT. Trimming cost V 2 bases and J 4 bases, with 18 bases left between them. CDR3 residues: CASSERAAGGPYEQYF. Written as DNA, the CDR3 is TGTGCCAGCAGTGAACGGGCCGCCGGGGGTCCTTACGAGCAGTACTTC.